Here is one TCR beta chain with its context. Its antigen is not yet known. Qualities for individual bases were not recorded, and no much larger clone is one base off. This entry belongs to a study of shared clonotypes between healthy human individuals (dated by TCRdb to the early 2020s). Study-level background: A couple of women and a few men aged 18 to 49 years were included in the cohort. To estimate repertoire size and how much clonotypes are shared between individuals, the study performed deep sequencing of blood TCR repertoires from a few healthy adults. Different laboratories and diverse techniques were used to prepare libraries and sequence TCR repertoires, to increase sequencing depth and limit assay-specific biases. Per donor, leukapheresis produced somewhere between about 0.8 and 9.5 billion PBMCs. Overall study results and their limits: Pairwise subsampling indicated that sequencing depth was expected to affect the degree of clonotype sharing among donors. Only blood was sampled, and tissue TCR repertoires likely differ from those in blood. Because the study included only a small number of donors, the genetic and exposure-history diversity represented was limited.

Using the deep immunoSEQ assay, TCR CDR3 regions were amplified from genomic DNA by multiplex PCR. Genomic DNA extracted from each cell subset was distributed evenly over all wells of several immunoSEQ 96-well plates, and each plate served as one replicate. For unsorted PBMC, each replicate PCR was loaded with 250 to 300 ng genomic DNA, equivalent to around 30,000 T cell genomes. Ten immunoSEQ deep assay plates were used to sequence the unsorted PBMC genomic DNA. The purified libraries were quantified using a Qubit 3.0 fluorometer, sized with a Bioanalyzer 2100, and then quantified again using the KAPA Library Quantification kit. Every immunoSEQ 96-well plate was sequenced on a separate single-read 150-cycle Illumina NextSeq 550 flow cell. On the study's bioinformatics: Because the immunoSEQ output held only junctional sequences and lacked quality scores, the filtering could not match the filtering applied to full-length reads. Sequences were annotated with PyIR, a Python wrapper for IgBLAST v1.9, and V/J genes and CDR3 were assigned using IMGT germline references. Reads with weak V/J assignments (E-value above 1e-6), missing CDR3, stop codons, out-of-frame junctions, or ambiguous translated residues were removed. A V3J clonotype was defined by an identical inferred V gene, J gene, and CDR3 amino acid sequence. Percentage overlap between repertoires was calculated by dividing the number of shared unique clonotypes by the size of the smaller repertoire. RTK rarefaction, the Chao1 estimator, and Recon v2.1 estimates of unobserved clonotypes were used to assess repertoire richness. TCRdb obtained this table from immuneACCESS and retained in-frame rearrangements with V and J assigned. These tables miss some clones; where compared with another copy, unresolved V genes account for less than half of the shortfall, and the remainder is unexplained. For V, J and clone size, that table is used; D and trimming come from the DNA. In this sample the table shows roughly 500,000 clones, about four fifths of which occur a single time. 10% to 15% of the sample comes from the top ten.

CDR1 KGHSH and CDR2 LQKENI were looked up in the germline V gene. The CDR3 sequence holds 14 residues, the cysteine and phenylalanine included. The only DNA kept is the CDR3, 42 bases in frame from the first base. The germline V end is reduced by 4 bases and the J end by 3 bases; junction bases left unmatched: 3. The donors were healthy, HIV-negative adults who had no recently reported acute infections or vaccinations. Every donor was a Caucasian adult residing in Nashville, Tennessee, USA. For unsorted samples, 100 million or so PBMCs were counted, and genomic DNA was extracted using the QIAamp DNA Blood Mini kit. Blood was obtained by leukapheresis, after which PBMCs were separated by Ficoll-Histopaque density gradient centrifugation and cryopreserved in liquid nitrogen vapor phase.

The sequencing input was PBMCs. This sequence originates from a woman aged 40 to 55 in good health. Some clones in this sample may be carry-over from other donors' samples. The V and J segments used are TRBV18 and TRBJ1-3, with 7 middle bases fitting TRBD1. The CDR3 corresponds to CASSQGAGGNTIYF. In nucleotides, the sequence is TGTGCCAGCTCACAGGGGGCTGGTGGAAACACCATATATTTT.